In its sample, the clone carrying this TCR beta chain was seen many times. What it binds is unknown. The TCR beta CDR3 regions underwent amplification using RNA transcripts as the source. During a first-round RT-PCR of the TCR CDR3, the HTBI primer set was used. TCRdb fed the multiplex PCR reads into MiXCR, producing one record per CDR3 protein. The sample lists fewer than 400,000 distinct CDR3 sequences, roughly 15% occurring once. This entry is derived from a study of T cells in Graves' hyperthyroidism and ophthalmopathy. Thyroid ultrasound, orbital computed tomography, clinical symptoms, and serum thyroxine and TRAb underpinned diagnoses. Findings and limits, study-wide: In the analysis, a 13 V-J model separated ophthalmopathy from stable hyperthyroidism. Model predictions of ophthalmopathy came a median around 6.5 months before onset.

The length of the CDR3 is 15 residues. Germline values: CDR1 SEHNR, CDR2 FQNEAQ (reference sequence). V lost 4 bases to trimming and J lost 3 bases; unmatched junction nucleotides: 6. The source of this sequence is a man aged 25 to 45 with Graves' hyperthyroidism. J is TRBJ2-7 and V is TRBV7-9; 10 bases fit TRBD1. The specimen sequenced was blood. The CDR3: CASSSAGTGVYEQYF. The DNA of the CDR3 is TGTGCCAGCAGCTCAGCCGGGACAGGGGTCTACGAGCAGTACTTC. Together with reference TRBV7-9 and TRBJ2-7, the CDR3 gives the full variable domain: DTGVSQNPRHKITKRGQNVTFRCDPISEHNRLYWYRQTLGQGPEFLTYFQNEAQLEKSRLLSDRFSAERPKGSFSTLEIQRTEQGDSAMYLCASSSAGTGVYEQYFGPGTRLTVT.